The rows below give T cell receptor beta chains drawn from one sample of a study of T cell clonotyping in hematopoietic cell transplantation. Sequencing used immunoSEQ multiplex PCR; TCRdb keeps in-frame clones, though not all of them. The sample consists of 5,500 to 8,000 clones, 90% to 96% of them appearing once. The source material was PBMCs, sampled 30 days after allogeneic stem cell transplant. The receptors here all came from a male patient aged 40-50 years who had an allogeneic stem cell transplant from a related donor, so the T cells may come from the graft donor. Some clones in this sample may be carry-over from other donors' samples. Both conserved end residues are part of each CDR3. The D gene is left open where the match is weak. Some rows have no size entry. The others give once, few or many, or a class for an expanded clone.

TRBV6-5	TRBJ1-1	.	.	TGTGCCAGCTGGCAGACGGAAATACGTCCTGAAGCTTTCTTT	CASWQTEIRPEAFF
TRBV15	TRBJ1-5	TRBD1	.	TGTGCCACCAGCAGAGATAGGGACAGAAGGAATTATCAGCCCCAGCATTTT	CATSRDRDRRNYQPQHF
TRBV7-9	TRBJ1-2	.	.	TGTGCCAGCAGTAACAGAGATTATGGCTACACCTTC	CASSNRDYGYTF
TRBV5-6	TRBJ2-5	TRBD1	.	TGTGCCAGCAGCTCCTATGGGCCCAGGGGGGAGACCCAGTACTTC	CASSSYGPRGETQYF
TRBV29-1	TRBJ2-2	.	.	TGCAGCGTTCTGGTAACAGGGAGCACCGGGGAGCTGTTTTTT	CSVLVTGSTGELFF
TRBV11-3	TRBJ1-5	.	.	TGTGCCAGCAGCTTAACGGTCGGGCAGCCCCAGCATTTT	CASSLTVGQPQHF
TRBV6-6	TRBJ1-1	.	.	TGTGCCAGCAGCCCGTCAGACACTGAAGCTTTCTTT	CASSPSDTEAFF
TRBV20-1	TRBJ2-5	.	.	TGCAGTGCAATTACCGCAGAGACCCAGTACTTC	CSAITAETQYF
TRBV11-1	TRBJ2-2	.	.	TGTGCCAGCAGCTTAGTATCGTCAGGGGGGACCGGGGAGCTGTTTTTT	CASSLVSSGGTGELFF
TRBV6-5	TRBJ2-5	TRBD2	.	TGTGCCAGCAGGGGACTAGCGGGAAAGGAGACCCAGTACTTC	CASRGLAGKETQYF
TRBV19	TRBJ2-2	TRBD2	once	TGTGCCAGTAGTGCGTACCTTGGGACTAGCGGGGAGCTGTTTTTT	CASSAYLGTSGELFF
TRBV5-6	TRBJ2-7	.	.	TGTGCCAGCAGCGAGGCCCCCGGCGGATCGTACGAGCAGTACTTC	CASSEAPGGSYEQYF
TRBV29-1	TRBJ1-1	.	.	TGCAGCGCCCCGGGGGCGAACACTGAAGCTTTCTTT	CSAPGANTEAFF
TRBV19	TRBJ1-2	.	.	TGTGCCAGTAGTGCGGGCATACTCTATGGCTACACCTTC	CASSAGILYGYTF
TRBV20-1	TRBJ1-1	.	.	TGCAGTGCTAGAATGCGAACTGAAGCTTTCTTT	CSARMRTEAFF
TRBV5-4	TRBJ1-1	.	.	TGTGCCAGCAGCTTGGACTGGTCTAACACTGAAGCTTTCTTT	CASSLDWSNTEAFF
TRBV6-1	TRBJ2-5	.	once	TGTGCCAGCAGTGAAAGGGAGACCCAGTACTTC	CASSERETQYF
TRBV6-6	TRBJ2-5	.	.	TGTGCCAGCAGGGACAAAGTTGAGACCCAGTACTTC	CASRDKVETQYF
TRBV13	TRBJ1-2	TRBD1	.	TGTGCCAGCAGCTTAAGGACAGGGGGAATTGACTATGGCTACACCTTC	CASSLRTGGIDYGYTF
TRBV11-3	TRBJ2-1	TRBD1	.	TGTGCCAGCAGCTTAGTGGGGCGGGACAGGGGGCAGTTCTTC	CASSLVGRDRGQFF
TRBV13	TRBJ1-2	TRBD1	.	TGTGCCAGCAGCTTAGGGGACAGGGCACTAGGAAGCGGCTACACCTTC	CASSLGDRALGSGYTF
TRBV4-3	TRBJ1-1	TRBD1	.	TGCGCCAGCAGCCAAGATGGGCAGGGGGTGATGACTTTCTTT	CASSQDGQGVMTFF
TRBV30	TRBJ1-1	.	.	.	CAWSVDRPRSFLF
TRBV5-6	TRBJ2-7	.	.	TGTGCCAGCAGCCGAGCGGCAATTCCTACCTACGAGCAGTACTTC	CASSRAAIPTYEQYF
TRBV27	TRBJ1-2	.	.	TGTGCCAGCAGTTCTACCGGGCCGCGAGGCTACACCTTC	CASSSTGPRGYTF
TRBV30	TRBJ1-6	TRBD1	once	TGTGCCTGGAGTATTTCGGGGACAGATAATTCACCCCTCCACTTT	CAWSISGTDNSPLHF
TRBV10-3	TRBJ1-1	.	.	TGTGCCTCGGGGGATGGGGGGCGGACAGCTGAAGCTTTCTTT	CASGDGGRTAEAFF
TRBV6-8	TRBJ1-5	TRBD1	.	TGTGCCAGCAGCTATCAGCCGGGACAGGGACGTTGGGACAATCAGCCCCAGCATTTT	CASSYQPGQGRWDNQPQHF
TRBV7-8	TRBJ2-5	TRBD2	.	TGTGCCAGCAGCCAGGGACTAGCTCTACTCCTGGGAGAGACCCAGTACTTC	CASSQGLALLLGETQYF
TRBV5-6	TRBJ2-2	.	.	TGTGCCAGCAGCTTGGGCGGGACGAACACCGGGGAGCTGTTTTTT	CASSLGGTNTGELFF
TRBV6-5	TRBJ2-7	.	.	TGTGCCAGCAGTTACGACACCTACGAGCAGTACTTC	CASSYDTYEQYF
TRBV29-1	TRBJ2-5	.	.	TGCAGCGGCGGAGGGGGGGTGGCTCAAGAGACCCAGTACTTC	CSGGGGVAQETQYF
TRBV6-1	TRBJ2-7	.	.	TGTGCCAGCAAGGTTTCGACGGCAGACTCCTACGAGCAGTACTTC	CASKVSTADSYEQYF
TRBV4-2	TRBJ1-6	TRBD1	.	TGTGCCAGCAGCCCTCAATGGACAGGGAATATCCCCAGTTCACCCCTCCACTTT	CASSPQWTGNIPSSPLHF
TRBV23-1	TRBJ1-1	.	once	TGCGCCAGCAGAGGGAAAGGGGGAGACACTGAAGCTTTCTTT	CASRGKGGDTEAFF
TRBV6-5	TRBJ2-3	.	.	TGTGCCAGCAGTTACTTTGGGATAGCGGATACGCAGTATTTT	CASSYFGIADTQYF
TRBV27	TRBJ2-5	TRBD1	.	TGTGCCAGCAGTGGGTTACAGGGGGCGCGGGAGACCCAGTACTTC	CASSGLQGARETQYF
TRBV11-3	TRBJ2-1	TRBD2	.	TGTGCCAGCAGCTTAGCCGGGAGGCCCTACAATGAGCAGTTCTTC	CASSLAGRPYNEQFF
TRBV30	TRBJ2-7	TRBD1	.	TGTGCCTGGATGATAGCAGGGGGCCACCACGAGCAGTACTTC	CAWMIAGGHHEQYF
TRBV6-1	TRBJ2-7	.	.	TGTGCCAGCAGGTTAAGGGGAGGACCTGACGAGCAGTACTTC	CASRLRGGPDEQYF
TRBV30	TRBJ1-5	TRBD1	.	TGTGCCTGGAGCGTTAAGCTGGGACAGGTCAATCAGCCCCAGCATTTT	CAWSVKLGQVNQPQHF
TRBV2	TRBJ2-7	.	.	TGTGCCAGCAGTGCGAGGGGAGGTTTCTACGAGCAGTACTTC	CASSARGGFYEQYF
TRBV29-1	TRBJ1-5	.	.	TGCAGCGTTGGAGTAACTCCGAATCAGCCCCAGCATTTT	CSVGVTPNQPQHF
TRBV5-1	TRBJ1-1	.	.	TGCGCCAGCAGCTTGAGGATGGAGGCAGCTGAAGCTTTCTTT	CASSLRMEAAEAFF
TRBV5-1	TRBJ2-1	TRBD2	.	TGCGCCAGCAGCGGGCGCGGGGGGCCTTCCTACAATGAGCAGTTCTTC	CASSGRGGPSYNEQFF
TRBV28	TRBJ1-6	.	.	TGTGCCAGCAGTTTACAGGAAGGGGGACGGCCCAATTCACCCCTCCACTTT	CASSLQEGGRPNSPLHF
TRBV7-9	TRBJ2-7	.	.	TGTGCCAGCAGCTTAGTCCAGGGAACCTACGAGCAGTACTTC	CASSLVQGTYEQYF
TRBV6-5	TRBJ1-2	.	once	TGTGCCAGCAGTCCCGGGCCGTATGGCTACACCTTC	CASSPGPYGYTF
TRBV7-6	TRBJ1-6	.	once	TGTGCCAGCAGCTACGTCAGGGGCGCATCACCCCTCCACTTT	CASSYVRGASPLHF
TRBV7-9	TRBJ2-7	TRBD1	.	TGTGCCAGCGAAGGACAGGGGGCCTACGAGCAGTACTTC	CASEGQGAYEQYF
TRBV6-1	TRBJ1-2	.	.	TGTGCCAGCAGTGGCGATCCGGGATACAACCCTAGGGGGTATGGCTACACCTTC	CASSGDPGYNPRGYGYTF
TRBV6-6	TRBJ1-5	.	.	TGTGCCAGCAGTTACTCAGATCAGCCCCAGCATTTT	CASSYSDQPQHF
TRBV5-4	TRBJ2-5	.	once	TGTGCCAGCAGCGCCCGGTTGGGGGAGACCCAGTACTTC	CASSARLGETQYF
TRBV2	TRBJ2-7	.	.	TGTGCCAGCAGTCTTCGATTCCACGAGCAGTACTTC	CASSLRFHEQYF